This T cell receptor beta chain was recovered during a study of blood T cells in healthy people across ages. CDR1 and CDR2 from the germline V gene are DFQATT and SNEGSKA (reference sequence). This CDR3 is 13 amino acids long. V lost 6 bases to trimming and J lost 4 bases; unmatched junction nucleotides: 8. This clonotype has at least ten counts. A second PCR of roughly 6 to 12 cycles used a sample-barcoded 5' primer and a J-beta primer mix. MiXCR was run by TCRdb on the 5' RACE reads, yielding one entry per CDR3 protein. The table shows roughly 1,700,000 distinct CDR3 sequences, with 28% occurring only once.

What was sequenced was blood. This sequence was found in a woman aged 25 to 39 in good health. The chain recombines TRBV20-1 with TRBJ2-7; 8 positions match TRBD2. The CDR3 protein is CSAYTSGPYEQYF. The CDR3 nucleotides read TGCAGTGCCTACACTAGCGGACCTTACGAGCAGTACTTC.